The 2 T cell receptor beta chains below were found in one sample sequenced in a study of resident and recirculating memory T cells in vitiligo. Clones were sequenced by immunoSEQ multiplex PCR, and TCRdb holds only the in-frame ones, with some missing. The table records about 76,000 clones, about 90% of them present only once. The sample was blood. The receptors here all came from a male donor with vitiligo.

The chain has TRBV27 and TRBJ2-1; TRBD2 matches 8 bases. Trimming cost V 6 bases and J 0 bases; bases outside gene matches: 16. In germline, CDR1 is MNHEY, CDR2 SMNVEV (reference sequence). The CDR3 runs to 19 residues. The CDR3 region is CASSPFGLAGRGSYNEQFF. The CDR3 coding sequence is TGTGCCAGCAGCCCCTTCGGGCTAGCGGGTAGGGGCTCCTACAATGAGCAGTTCTTC.

The chain couples TRBV6-1 to TRBJ1-2; TRBD1 aligns across 7 bases. V was clipped by 0 bases and J by 6 bases; unmatched bases: 7. In germline, CDR1 is MNHNS, CDR2 SASEGT. This CDR3 is 15 amino acids long. The CDR3 DNA reads as TGTGCCAGCAGTGAAGCTGGGACAGCCGCCGATGGCTACACCTTC. This sequence encodes CASSEAGTAADGYTF.